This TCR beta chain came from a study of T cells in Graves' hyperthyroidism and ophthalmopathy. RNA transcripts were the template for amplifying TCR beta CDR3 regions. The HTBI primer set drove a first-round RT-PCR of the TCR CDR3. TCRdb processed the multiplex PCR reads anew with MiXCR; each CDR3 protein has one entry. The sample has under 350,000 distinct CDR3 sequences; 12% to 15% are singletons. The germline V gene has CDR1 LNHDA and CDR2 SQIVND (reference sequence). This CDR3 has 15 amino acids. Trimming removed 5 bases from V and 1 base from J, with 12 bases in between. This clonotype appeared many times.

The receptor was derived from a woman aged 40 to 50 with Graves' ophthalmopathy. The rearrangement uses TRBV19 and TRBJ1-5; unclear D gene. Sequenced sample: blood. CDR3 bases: TGTGCCAGTAGTGCCGACCGGGCCAGCAATCAGCCCCAGCATTTT. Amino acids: CASSADRASNQPQHF.